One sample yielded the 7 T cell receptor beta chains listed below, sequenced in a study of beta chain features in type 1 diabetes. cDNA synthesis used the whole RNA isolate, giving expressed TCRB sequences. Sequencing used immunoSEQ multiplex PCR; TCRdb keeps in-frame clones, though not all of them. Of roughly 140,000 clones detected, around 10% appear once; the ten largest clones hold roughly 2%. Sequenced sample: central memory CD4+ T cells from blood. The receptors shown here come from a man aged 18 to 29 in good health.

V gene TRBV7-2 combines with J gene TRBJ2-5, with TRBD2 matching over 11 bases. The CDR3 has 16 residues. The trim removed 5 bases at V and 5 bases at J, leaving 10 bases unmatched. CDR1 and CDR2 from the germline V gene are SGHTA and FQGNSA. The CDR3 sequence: CASSPSTSGAGETQYF. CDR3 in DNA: TGTGCCAGCAGCCCGTCGACTAGCGGGGCCGGGGAGACCCAGTACTTC.

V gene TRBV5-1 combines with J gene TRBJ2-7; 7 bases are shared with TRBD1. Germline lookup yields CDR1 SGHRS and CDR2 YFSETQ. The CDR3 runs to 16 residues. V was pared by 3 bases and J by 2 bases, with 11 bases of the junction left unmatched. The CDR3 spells CASSSSVDRPAYEQYF. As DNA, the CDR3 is TGCGCCAGCAGCTCTTCCGTGGACAGGCCAGCCTACGAGCAGTACTTC.

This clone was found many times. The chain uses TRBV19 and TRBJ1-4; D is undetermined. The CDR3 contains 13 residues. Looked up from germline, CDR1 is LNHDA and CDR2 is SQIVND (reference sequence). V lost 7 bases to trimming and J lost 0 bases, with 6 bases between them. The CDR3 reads CASKQATNEKLFF. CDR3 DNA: TGTGCCAGTAAACAAGCAACTAATGAAAAACTGTTTTTT.

CDR3: CASSLGGGIYF. CDR3 in DNA: TGTGCCAGCAGCTTAGGAGGGGGGATATATTTT. This chain uses TRBV7-2 with TRBJ2-3; TRBD1 or TRBD2 may be the D gene (6 bases each). Trimming took off 1 base at V and 15 bases at J, with 11 bases between the two ends. Germline-derived CDR1 and CDR2 are SGHTA and FQGNSA. The CDR3 totals 11 residues.

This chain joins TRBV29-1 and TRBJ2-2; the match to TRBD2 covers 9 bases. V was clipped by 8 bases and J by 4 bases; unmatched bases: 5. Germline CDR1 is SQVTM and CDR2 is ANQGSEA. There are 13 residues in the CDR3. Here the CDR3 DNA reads TGCAGCTCGCGGGAGGGCAGCACCGGGGAGCTGTTTTTT. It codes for CSSREGSTGELFF.

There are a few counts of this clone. CDR3 region: CASSLGTSGRGQYF. Written as DNA, the CDR3 is TGTGCCAGCAGTTTAGGGACTAGCGGGCGAGGGCAGTACTTC. J is TRBJ2-7 and V is TRBV28, with 12 bases fitting TRBD2. Germline CDR1 reads MDHEN; CDR2 reads SYDVKM. The V gene end was trimmed by 2 bases and the J gene end by 9 bases; junction bases not matched to a gene: 5. The CDR3 loop spans 14 amino acids.

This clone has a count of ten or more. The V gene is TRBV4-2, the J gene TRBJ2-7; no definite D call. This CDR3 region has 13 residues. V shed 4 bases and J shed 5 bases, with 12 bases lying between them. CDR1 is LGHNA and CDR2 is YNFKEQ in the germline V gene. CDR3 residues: CASSPRRGDEQYF. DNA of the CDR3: TGTGCCAGCAGCCCCCGGAGAGGAGACGAGCAGTACTTC.